The T cell receptor (beta chain) under discussion was sequenced for a study of beta chain features in type 1 diabetes (dated by TCRdb to the late 2010s). With respect to the entire study: Mean age, gender distribution, total cell number and subset yield were not different between patients and healthy donors. A total of roughly 100 million sorted cells were examined across all samples, and a strong correlation was observed between cell number per subset and RNA yield. In the study, recently diagnosed type 1 diabetes patients and matched healthy donors were compared on the TCRB repertoires of their sorted circulating CD4+ T cell subsets. Whereas all 30 or so donors provided naive and central memory subsets, regulatory and stem cell-like memory subsets were isolated from just 8 patients and roughly 8 healthy donors. The paper as a whole reports these results and caveats: HLA sub-analyses involved small numbers of individuals, so any influence of HLA type on TCRB rearrangement remained unresolved. Because cDNA was sequenced instead of genomic DNA, highly expressing activated cells could be over-represented, though the groups showed no difference in activation or CD3 levels. Type 1 diabetes patients showed a moderate but significant shortening of TCRB CDR3 length in all four CD4+ subsets. Naive, central memory and regulatory TCRB repertoires appeared more similar among patients than among healthy donors. Fewer insertions and more nucleotide deletions at VDJ recombination sites were observed in patients with type 1 diabetes, implying thymic rearrangement abnormalities. PCR may preferentially amplify shorter templates, but because patient and control samples were amplified and corrected together, any resulting skew would affect both groups equally.

The entire amount of isolated RNA was reverse transcribed using the High Capacity cDNA Reverse Transcription Kit, so the sequenced TCRB transcripts were expressed ones. Naive, central memory and regulatory T cell samples underwent deep immunoSEQ sequencing, averaging about 3.57 million total reads per sample. Sorted cells were lysed in RLT buffer, and RNA was extracted using DNase-treated RNeasy Micro or Mini kits according to cell number. To prevent cross-contamination, every cell subset was processed on its own, while patient and healthy donor samples were processed together. The immunoSEQ multiplex PCR was used to amplify TCRB sequences from cDNA, generating 87-bp fragments that spanned the CDR3 region. Amplicons were sequenced on the Illumina HiSeq platform. Turning to the authors' computational methods: Synthetic template baselines were used to correct PCR bias computationally, reads within Hamming distance 2 were collapsed together, and singletons that could not be merged were discarded. Reads were aligned against IMGT so that V, D and J genes, CDR3 length and insertions or deletions at six rearrangement sites could be assigned. Within each subset, clonotype counts were normalized to the number of sorted cells before true diversity and Gini coefficients were calculated with the tcR R package. The overlap coefficient, calculated on TCRB nucleotide sequences, was used to quantify repertoire sharing. The clones in this table, taken by TCRdb from immuneACCESS, are in-frame only. Not every clone is retained; where verified, under half of the shortfall comes from an unresolved V gene, and the cause of the rest is unknown. V and J calls and clone size follow that table, whereas D and trimming were derived from the DNA. The sample records under 400,000 clones, approximately 15% of which are singletons. The ten largest clones represent approximately 7% of the sample.

This clone has a handful of counts. This receptor's antigen is unknown. Nothing much larger sits one base from this clone, and base qualities are not available. Trimming takes 3 bases off V and 4 bases off J; junction bases not matched to a gene: 0. From its cysteine to its phenylalanine, the CDR3 spans 15 amino acids. Kept here is only the CDR3 DNA, which spans 45 bases and is read in frame from base 1. The germline V gene encodes CDR1 SGHVS and CDR2 FQNEAQ. Each donor gave one peripheral blood draw, averaging approximately 0.11 L, which was collected into heparinised tubes. Using a panel that included CD45RO, CCR7, CD25, CD127, CD95 and CD27, naive, central memory, regulatory and stem cell-like memory CD4+ T cells were sorted on a BD FACSAria II. Purity was above 98% for every sorted population. PBMCs were isolated right away by Lymphoprep density gradient centrifugation and were stained directly, without culture. So that batch effects would be minimized, each experiment stained and sorted samples in pairs, pairing one healthy donor with one patient.

This receptor was identified in a man between 25 and 39 years old in good health. Sequencing was done on a sample of central memory CD4+ T cells from blood. This receptor chain uses TRBV7-8 and TRBJ2-1; a stretch of 13 junction bases matches TRBD2. This receptor has the CDR3 CASSLTSGGYNEQFF. At the DNA level, the sequence is TGTGCCAGCAGCTTGACTAGCGGGGGGTACAATGAGCAGTTCTTC.